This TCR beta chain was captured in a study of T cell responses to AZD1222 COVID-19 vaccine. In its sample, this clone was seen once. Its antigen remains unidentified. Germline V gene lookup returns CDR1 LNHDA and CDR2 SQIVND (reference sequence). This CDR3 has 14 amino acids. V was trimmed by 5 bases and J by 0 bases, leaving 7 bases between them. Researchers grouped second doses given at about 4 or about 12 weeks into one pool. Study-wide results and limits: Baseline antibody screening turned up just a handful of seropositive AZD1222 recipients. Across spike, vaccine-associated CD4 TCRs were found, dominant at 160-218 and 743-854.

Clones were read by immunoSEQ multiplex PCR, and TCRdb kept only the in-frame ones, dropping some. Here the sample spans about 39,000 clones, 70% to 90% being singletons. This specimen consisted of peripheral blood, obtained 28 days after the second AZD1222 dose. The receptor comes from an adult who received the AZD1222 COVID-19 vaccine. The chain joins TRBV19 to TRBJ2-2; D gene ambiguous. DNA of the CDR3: TGTGCCAGTAGTCTCGGCGCGAACACCGGGGAGCTGTTTTTT. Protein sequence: CASSLGANTGELFF.